These 26 T cell receptor beta chains came from one sample sequenced in a study of T cells in localized non-small cell lung cancer. This table comes from immunoSEQ multiplex PCR, and its TCRdb copy is limited to in-frame clones, with some not included. The sample lists 20,000 or so clones, just over 90% seen once, with less than 8.5% in the top ten. The sequences come from peripheral blood, collected before any cancer treatment. The receptors were sampled from a woman aged 35-75 years with stage I lung adenocarcinoma.

This clone was observed a single time. Additional DNA sequences in this sample encode the identical CDR3. The chain carries TRBV5-1 and TRBJ2-1, with TRBD2 as a possible D gene (5 bases). The germline CDR1 and CDR2 sequences are SGHRS and YFSETQ. The CDR3 covers 16 residues. Trimming left V 4 bases short and J 7 bases short, with 21 bases between. Here the CDR3 reads CASSLTRTGNLNEQFF. DNA for the CDR3: TGCGCCAGCAGCCTTACCCGGACTGGGAATCTTAATGAGCAGTTCTTC.

The sample holds one count of this clone. The rearrangement uses TRBV27 and TRBJ2-2; weak D call: TRBD1 (5 bases). The V end lost 0 bases, the J end lost 7 bases, and 15 bases lay between the germline ends. This CDR3 has 16 residues. Germline V gene sequence: CDR1 MNHEY, CDR2 SMNVEV (reference sequence). CDR3 sequence: CASSLSPKGYGGELFF. The CDR3 DNA reads as TGTGCCAGCAGTTTATCTCCAAAGGGGTACGGCGGGGAGCTGTTTTTT.

CDR3 sequence: CASSQGQGGTNSPLHF. For the CDR3, the DNA is TGCGCCAGCAGCCAGGGACAGGGGGGGACTAATTCACCCCTCCACTTT. This rearrangement joins TRBV4-1 to TRBJ1-6, with 11 bases fitting TRBD1. The CDR3 sequence is 16 residues long. V shed 3 bases and J 6 bases; nucleotides not matched to a gene: 4. Germline CDR1 reads MGHRA; CDR2 reads YSYEKL.

This chain joins TRBV6-5 and TRBJ1-1, with a weak D call TRBD1 (5 bases). CDR1 and CDR2 (germline): MNHEY, SVGAGI. The CDR3 extends over 14 amino acids. V was clipped by 4 bases and J by 1 base, with 10 bases between them. The CDR3, as DNA: TGTGCCAGCAGTTCCCCCAGGGAGAACACTGAAGCTTTCTTT. Translated, it gives CASSSPRENTEAFF.

The chain employs TRBV19 and TRBJ2-6; 12 nucleotides match TRBD1. Germline CDR1 and CDR2: LNHDA and SQIVND (reference sequence). The CDR3 sequence is 17 residues long. V gave up 5 bases and J gave up 1 base; unmatched junction bases: 3. CDR3 amino acids: CASSSGQGASGANVLTF. CDR3 DNA sequence: TGTGCCAGTAGTTCGGGACAGGGGGCTTCTGGGGCCAACGTCCTGACTTTC. The whole variable domain, filled in from reference TRBV19 and TRBJ2-6, reads DGGITQSPKYLFRKEGQNVTLSCEQNLNHDAMYWYRQDPGQGLRLIYYSQIVNDFQKGDIAEGYSVSREKKESFPLTVTSAQKNPTAFYLCASSSGQGASGANVLTFGAGSRLTVL.

The genes are TRBV7-2 and TRBJ2-3; 10 bases line up with TRBD2. Germline CDR1 and CDR2: SGHTA and FQGNSA. This CDR3 spans 16 amino acids. The ends lost 3 bases at V and 0 bases at J; junction bases unmatched: 3. The CDR3 region has the DNA TGTGCCAGCAGCTTTTTAGCGGGGGGTAGCACAGATACGCAGTATTTT. Residues: CASSFLAGGSTDTQYF. Full variable domain (remainder filled in from reference TRBV7-2 and TRBJ2-3): GAGVSQSPSNKVTEKGKDVELRCDPISGHTALYWYRQSLGQGLEFLIYFQGNSAPDKSGLPSDRFSAERTGGSVSTLTIQRTQQEDSAVYLCASSFLAGGSTDTQYFGPGTRLTVL.

The chain is built from TRBV7-2 and TRBJ1-1; D gene ambiguous. Germline-derived CDR1 and CDR2 are SGHTA and FQGNSA. The CDR3 is 14 residues long. V was clipped by 3 bases and J by 1 base, with 9 bases between them. CDR3 in DNA: TGTGCCAGCAGCTTGGGGAGGGCGAACACTGAAGCTTTCTTT. This codes for CASSLGRANTEAFF.

This chain joins TRBV7-9 and TRBJ1-2; TRBD1 matches 8 bases. The V segment lost 3 bases and the J segment 6 bases; nucleotides outside the gene matches: 6. This CDR3 contains 14 residues. The germline V gene has CDR1 SEHNR and CDR2 FQNEAQ (reference sequence). This chain's CDR3 is CASSFLTGGNGYTF. The CDR3 DNA reads as TGTGCCAGCAGCTTCCTTACAGGGGGGAATGGCTACACCTTC.

The chain has TRBV30 and TRBJ2-7; 7 bases are shared with TRBD1. CDR3 length: 12 amino acids. Germline-derived CDR1 and CDR2 are GTSNPN and SVGIG (reference sequence). With 3 bases clipped from V and 4 bases from J, the junction kept 3 bases outside the gene matches. The CDR3 region is CAWRPGGYEQYF. For the CDR3, the DNA is TGTGCCTGGAGACCAGGGGGTTACGAGCAGTACTTC.

CDR3 DNA sequence: TGTGCCAGCAGCTTTTCCACGGCAGAACCGAACACTGAAGCTTTCTTT. Translating gives CASSFSTAEPNTEAFF. This chain joins TRBV7-8 and TRBJ1-1; no clear D gene. This CDR3 has 16 amino acids. V lost 3 bases, J lost 1 base, and 15 bases lay in between. Looked up from germline, CDR1 is SGHVS and CDR2 is FQNEAQ.

V is TRBV4-1 and J is TRBJ1-2; D might be TRBD1 (6 bases). The CDR3 runs to 16 residues. V dropped 4 bases and J dropped 7 bases, with 22 bases sitting between them. Germline V gene lookup returns CDR1 MGHRA and CDR2 YSYEKL. CDR3 in DNA: TGCGCCAGCAGCCCCACCTCTTCGGGGGGCCCTTCTGGCTACACCTTC. Translation: CASSPTSSGGPSGYTF.

This chain uses TRBV5-6 with TRBJ2-1, with 9 nucleotides matching TRBD2. CDR1 and CDR2 (germline): SGHDT, YYEEEE. Trimming removed 0 bases from V and 5 bases from J; junction bases left unmatched: 9. CDR3 size: 17 residues. The CDR3, as DNA: TGTGCCAGCAGCTTGGCCCGGGGTAGCGGGGGCCACAATGAGCAGTTCTTC. Protein product: CASSLARGSGGHNEQFF. Full variable domain (outside the CDR3, taken from reference TRBV5-6 and TRBJ2-1): DAGVTQSPTHLIKTRGQQVTLRCSPKSGHDTVSWYQQALGQGPQFIFQYYEEEERQRGNFPDRFSGHQFPNYSSELNVNALLLGDSALYLCASSLARGSGGHNEQFFGPGTRLTVL.

The chain employs TRBV7-3 and TRBJ1-3; possibly TRBD1 for D (6 bases). Between the trimmed V and J ends, which lost 6 bases and 0 bases, there was a span of 21 bases. The CDR3 is 18 residues long. Germline V gene sequence: CDR1 SGHTA, CDR2 FQGTGA. The CDR3 DNA is TGTGCCAGCAGACAACACTCCATAAGGGGGGACTCTGGAAACACCATATATTTT. It translates to CASRQHSIRGDSGNTIYF.

To note about this clone: One end of the junction is discordant with germline, which a read error may explain. The chain links TRBV7-7 to TRBJ2-7; D remains ambiguous. CDR1 is SSHAT and CDR2 is FNYEAQ in the germline V gene (reference sequence). CDR3 length equals 13 residues. The CDR3: CASSLGLSYEQYF. The CDR3 DNA is TGTGCTAGCAGCTTAGGGCTATCCTACGAGCAGTACTTC.

This clone was seen once. The chain links TRBV30 to TRBJ2-5; 9 nucleotides match TRBD1. Germline-derived CDR1 and CDR2 are GTSNPN and SVGIG (reference sequence). This CDR3 spans 12 amino acids. Trimming at V came to 6 bases and at J to 5 bases, leaving 4 bases not matched to a gene. Here the CDR3 reads CACYRGRETQYF. CDR3 in DNA: TGTGCCTGCTACAGGGGGCGGGAGACCCAGTACTTC.

The chain links TRBV28 to TRBJ1-4; D might be TRBD1 (6 bases). Per germline, CDR1 MDHEN and CDR2 SYDVKM. This CDR3 is built from 15 residues. Trimming removed 2 bases at V and 5 bases at J, with 12 bases between. The CDR3 protein is CASSLLGGGNEKLFF. In nucleotides, the CDR3 is TGTGCCAGCAGTTTACTAGGGGGGGGGAATGAAAAACTGTTTTTT.

V gene TRBV29-1 combines with J gene TRBJ1-1, with TRBD1 matching over 9 bases. CDR1 SQVTM and CDR2 ANQGSEA come from the germline V gene. CDR3 size: 15 residues. V was clipped by 6 bases and J by 5 bases; unmatched bases: 13. CDR3 coding DNA: TGCAGCGTCTCCAGCCAAGGGACAGGGTATACTGAAGCTTTCTTT. Protein sequence: CSVSSQGTGYTEAFF.

The V and J genes are TRBV6-5 and TRBJ2-7, with D possibly being TRBD1 (6 bases). The germline V gene encodes CDR1 MNHEY and CDR2 SVGAGI. The CDR3 is 16 residues long. Trimming removed 1 base from V and 2 bases from J, with 15 bases in between. DNA for the CDR3: TGTGCCAGCAGTTACTTTCCACAGGGTCTTACCTACGAGCAGTACTTC. This sequence encodes CASSYFPQGLTYEQYF.

The DNA for the CDR3 is TGCAGCGCAACGGGGGCTAATGAAAAACTGTTTTTT. This gives the protein CSATGANEKLFF. This chain connects TRBV29-1 to TRBJ1-4, with D perhaps matching TRBD1 (5 bases). The V end lost 7 bases, the J end lost 3 bases, and 9 bases lay between the germline ends. The CDR3 extends over 12 amino acids. Germline-derived CDR1 and CDR2 are SQVTM and ANQGSEA.

This rearrangement joins TRBV7-2 to TRBJ2-7; a weak D match, TRBD1 (5 bases). Per the germline V gene, CDR1 is SGHTA and CDR2 is FQGNSA. The V and J ends lost 2 bases and 6 bases respectively, with 17 bases between them. The CDR3 has 15 amino acids. As DNA, the CDR3 is TGTGCCAGCAGCTTAAGCAGGGTGGTAAGTTCCGAGCAGTACTTC. It yields the protein CASSLSRVVSSEQYF. Filled out from reference TRBV7-2 and TRBJ2-7, the complete variable domain reads GAGVSQSPSNKVTEKGKDVELRCDPISGHTALYWYRQSLGQGLEFLIYFQGNSAPDKSGLPSDRFSAERTGGSVSTLTIQRTQQEDSAVYLCASSLSRVVSSEQYFGPGTRLTVT.

The chain has TRBV7-2 and TRBJ2-5; unclear D gene. This CDR3 contains 13 residues. Trimming cost V 3 bases and J 3 bases, with 8 bases left between them. The germline V gene encodes CDR1 SGHTA and CDR2 FQGNSA. The CDR3 DNA sequence: TGTGCCAGCAGCTTGTCGATTAAAGAGACCCAGTACTTC. This gives the protein CASSLSIKETQYF.

The chain is built from TRBV7-8 and TRBJ2-7; TRBD2 might be the D (6 bases). Germline V gene data show CDR1 as SGHVS and CDR2 as FQNEAQ. The V end lost 5 bases, the J end lost 1 base, and 18 bases lay between the germline ends. This CDR3 is built from 16 residues. This CDR3 reads CASSPRVLASSYEQYF. In DNA form, the CDR3 reads TGTGCCAGCAGCCCCCGAGTGCTAGCGTCTTCCTACGAGCAGTACTTC.

This clone was recorded once. V and J are TRBV10-2 and TRBJ2-1; possibly TRBD1 for D (6 bases). V was pared by 5 bases and J by 8 bases, with 16 bases between. This CDR3 is built from 14 residues. Per germline, CDR1 WSHSY and CDR2 SAAADI. In DNA, the CDR3 is TGCGCCAGCAGTTGGACAGCCCCGGAGGATGAGCAGTTCTTC. Protein product: CASSWTAPEDEQFF.

The chain combines TRBV28 with TRBJ2-5; 9 positions match TRBD2. J was trimmed by 3 bases and V by 5 bases; bases with no gene match: 4. Germline V gene data show CDR1 as MDHEN and CDR2 as SYDVKM. CDR3 length: 14 amino acids. CDR3 protein: CASSPLAGEETQYF. The CDR3 nucleotides are TGTGCCAGCAGTCCTTTAGCGGGAGAAGAGACCCAGTACTTC. Combining the CDR3 with reference TRBV28 and TRBJ2-5 gives the whole variable domain DVKVTQSSRYLVKRTGEKVFLECVQDMDHENMFWYRQDPGLGLRLIYFSYDVKMKEKGDIPEGYSVSREKKERFSLILESASTNQTSMYLCASSPLAGEETQYFGPGTRLLVL.

This chain joins TRBV29-1 and TRBJ1-5; D not resolved. V lost 4 bases and J lost 10, with 20 bases in between. The CDR3 has 14 residues. CDR1 and CDR2 from the germline V gene are SQVTM and ANQGSEA. CDR3: CSVAVAPNRGPQHF. DNA of the CDR3: TGCAGCGTTGCGGTGGCCCCGAACAGAGGACCCCAGCATTTT.

The gene calls are TRBV11-3 and TRBJ1-2; D ambiguous. Trimming pared 4 bases from V and 8 bases from J, leaving 17 bases between. The V gene's germline CDR1 is SGHNT and CDR2 YENEEA. The CDR3 sequence is 14 residues long. CDR3 in amino acids: CASSSQATITGYTF. As DNA, the CDR3 is TGTGCCAGCAGCTCCCAGGCGACGATTACCGGCTACACCTTC.